The 4 T cell receptor beta chains given below trace back to one sample, sequenced in a study of cytotoxic CD8 clonotypes in ibrutinib-treated CLL. Method: immunoSEQ multiplex PCR; TCRdb's copy keeps in-frame clones and lacks some. Here the sample spans about 160,000 clones, approximately 80% being singletons. The sequencing used PBMCs, collected after 24 months of ibrutinib treatment. The origin of the receptors is a human donor with chronic lymphocytic leukemia.

The CDR3 spells CASSLAGSYEQYF. CDR3 nucleotides: TGTGCCAGCAGCTTAGCGGGTTCCTACGAGCAGTACTTC. The genes are TRBV7-9 and TRBJ2-7; D uncertain. The V end was cut by 0 bases, the J end by 1 base, with 4 bases between. This CDR3 has 13 amino acids. The germline gives CDR1 SEHNR, CDR2 FQNEAQ (reference sequence).

J is TRBJ1-2 and V is TRBV4-1; 7 bases align to TRBD1. Germline V lookup: CDR1 MGHRA, CDR2 YSYEKL. The CDR3 runs 16 residues. V lost 5 bases, J lost 0 bases, and 9 bases stayed unmatched. The CDR3 loop is CASSYSFGTANYGYTF. CDR3 nucleotide sequence: TGCGCCAGCAGCTATTCTTTCGGGACAGCTAACTATGGCTACACCTTC.

This clone was seen a single time. The rearrangement uses TRBV7-9 and TRBJ2-5; D might be TRBD2 (7 bases). Germline loops: CDR1 SEHNR, CDR2 FQNEAQ (reference sequence). The CDR3 consists of 14 residues. Deletions cut 4 bases from V and 4 bases from J, with 13 bases between. CDR3 sequence: CASSSGGLGETQYF. The CDR3, as DNA: TGTGCCAGCAGCTCGGGGGGCCTGGGAGAGACCCAGTACTTC.

The rearrangement links TRBV6-5 to TRBJ1-5, with a weak D call TRBD1 (6 bases). The CDR3 covers 14 residues. V gave up 5 bases and J gave up 2 bases, with 10 bases separating them. The germline V gene encodes CDR1 MNHEY and CDR2 SVGAGI. In nucleotides, the CDR3 is TGTGCCAGCAGTGAAAGGGGGGGCAATCAGCCCCAGCATTTT. It codes for CASSERGGNQPQHF.